The T cell receptor (beta chain) under discussion was sequenced for a study of T-cell reconstitution after alpha-beta-depleted transplantation in children. Molecular barcoding with unique molecular identifiers was used for the TCRbeta library. TCRdb independently ran MiXCR on the PCR reads; one entry per CDR3 protein. The sample has about 500,000 distinct CDR3 sequences; roughly 33% are singletons. Germline V gives CDR1 GTSNPN, CDR2 SVGIG (reference sequence). V lost 3 bases, J lost 4 bases, and 12 bases lay in between. The CDR3 is made up of 13 amino acids. Source: PBMCs from the stem cell graft donor, taken from the stem cell graft. This receptor was obtained from a human donor who donated a stem cell graft to a child with aplastic anemia. The chain links TRBV30 to TRBJ1-1, with D tentatively TRBD1 (6 bases). The CDR3 sequence: CAWRVEGGTEAFF. The CDR3 DNA reads TGTGCCTGGAGGGTCGAGGGGGGCACTGAAGCTTTCTTT.